A single sample gave rise to the 20 T cell receptor beta chains below, sequenced in a study of tissue T cells after allogeneic stem cell transplantation. Produced via immunoSEQ multiplex PCR; TCRdb's table is partial and in-frame only. The profile shows about 3,300 clones, 70% of them singletons. Material: tissue from the right colon, obtained at autopsy. The receptors come from a male donor aged 60 or older with lung cancer.

This clone ranks as large. This rearrangement joins TRBV29-1 to TRBJ1-5; TRBD1 is a possible D gene (5 bases). CDR1 is SQVTM and CDR2 is ANQGSEA in the germline V gene. The CDR3 extends over 14 amino acids. Trimming shortened V by 7 bases and J by 3 bases, and 16 bases separated the two germline ends. The CDR3 is CSARNGGSNQPQHF. The CDR3 DNA reads as TGCAGCGCAAGGAACGGGGGTTCCAATCAGCCCCAGCATTTT.

This chain links TRBV19 with TRBJ1-1, with 8 bases aligning to TRBD1. The CDR3 has 15 amino acids. The germline V gene has CDR1 LNHDA and CDR2 SQIVND (reference sequence). V lost 5 bases and J lost 0; bases outside the gene matches: 5. The CDR3 nucleotides read TGTGCCAGTAGTTCCTGGACAGGGCTGAACACTGAAGCTTTCTTT. Its translation: CASSSWTGLNTEAFF.

The chain recombines TRBV5-1 with TRBJ2-3; maybe TRBD1 (7 bases). V was clipped by 7 bases and J by 5 bases, with 20 bases between them. The length of the CDR3 is 15 residues. CDR1 SGHRS and CDR2 YFSETQ come from the germline V gene. The CDR3 nucleotides read TGCGCCAGCTCAGGGGGGCGCCCCGCGCTAGATACGCAGTATTTT. Translation gives CASSGGRPALDTQYF.

This chain connects TRBV15 to TRBJ2-2; the match to TRBD1 covers 11 bases. The CDR3 is 17 amino acids. The V and J ends lost 3 bases and 5 bases, in that order; junction bases with no gene match: 8. Germline CDR1 LNHNV, CDR2 YYDKDF (reference sequence). The CDR3 spells CATSRDRGRGKTGELFF. The CDR3, as DNA: TGTGCCACCAGCAGGGACAGGGGGCGCGGTAAGACCGGGGAGCTGTTTTTT.

The rearrangement links TRBV6-6 to TRBJ2-3; D tentatively reads TRBD1 or TRBD2 (5 bases each). With 6 bases removed from V and 6 bases from J, the gap between germline ends came to 16 bases. From germline, CDR1 is MNHNY and CDR2 SVGAGI (reference sequence). The CDR3 covers 14 residues. CDR3 nucleotides: TGTGCCAGCAGCAAGGGACCGCACGGGGATACGCAGTATTTT. Translated: CASSKGPHGDTQYF.

The chain uses TRBV19 and TRBJ2-3; D possibly matches TRBD1 or TRBD2 (5 bases each). Deletions cut 6 bases from V and 7 bases from J, with 17 bases between. The CDR3 runs 14 residues. Germline V gives CDR1 LNHDA, CDR2 SQIVND (reference sequence). The CDR3: CASRPGTDVHTQYF. CDR3 DNA sequence: TGTGCCAGTAGACCCGGGACCGACGTACATACGCAGTATTTT.

This clone appeared once. This chain connects TRBV28 to TRBJ1-5, with TRBD1 matching 8 bases. CDR1 is MDHEN, CDR2 SYDVKM, per germline. The CDR3 spans 14 residues. The trim removed 6 bases at V and 4 bases at J, leaving 5 bases unmatched. The CDR3 DNA is TGTGCCAGCAGCTCGACAGGGGAGAATCAGCCCCAGCATTTT. Translation: CASSSTGENQPQHF.

The gene calls are TRBV7-2 and TRBJ2-7; 10 positions match TRBD1. The V gene's germline CDR1 is SGHTA and CDR2 FQGNSA. The V and J ends lost 4 bases and 5 bases, in that order; junction bases with no gene match: 5. The CDR3 runs 14 residues. The CDR3 is CASSYRDRGDEQYF. The CDR3 DNA sequence: TGTGCCAGCAGCTACCGGGACAGGGGCGACGAGCAGTACTTC.

In this sample, this clone turned up a few times. The V call is TRBV19, the J call TRBJ2-7, with 10 bases identical to TRBD2. With 3 bases clipped from V and 5 bases from J, the junction kept 7 bases outside the gene matches. This CDR3 contains 15 residues. CDR1 and CDR2 (germline): LNHDA, SQIVND (reference sequence). The CDR3 coding sequence is TGTGCCAGTAGTATCTCTAGCGGGAGAATCCACGAGCAGTACTTC. It yields the protein CASSISSGRIHEQYF.

This clone is labeled as large (0.1 to 1%). The chain uses TRBV27 and TRBJ2-6; no clear D gene. This CDR3 region has 15 residues. Germline V gene sequence: CDR1 MNHEY, CDR2 SMNVEV (reference sequence). V dropped 2 bases and J dropped 0 bases, with 5 bases sitting between them. CDR3 residues: CASSLDNSGANVLTF. CDR3 in DNA: TGTGCCAGCAGTTTAGACAACTCTGGGGCCAACGTCCTGACTTTC.

A few counts support this clone. The rearrangement links TRBV19 to TRBJ1-2, with D uncertain. The ends were cut back, 5 bases at V and 7 bases at J, with 17 bases in the middle. This CDR3 has 14 amino acids. Per the germline V gene, CDR1 is LNHDA and CDR2 is SQIVND (reference sequence). CDR3 coding DNA: TGTGCCAGTAGTGGGATGCCCCATTCGAGTGGCTACACCTTC. Residues: CASSGMPHSSGYTF.

This clone occurred a few times. The chain combines TRBV19 with TRBJ2-1; no firm D call. V was cut by 3 bases and J by 4 bases, with 4 bases left in between. CDR3 length: 12 amino acids. Per the germline V gene, CDR1 is LNHDA and CDR2 is SQIVND (reference sequence). Written as DNA, the CDR3 is TGTGCCAGTAGTATCCTTTACAATGAGCAGTTCTTC. This gives the protein CASSILYNEQFF.

The gene calls are TRBV11-2 and TRBJ1-2; D gene uncertain. Trimming took off 3 bases at V and 7 bases at J, with 21 bases between the two ends. The CDR3 covers 16 residues. Germline V gene sequence: CDR1 SGHAT, CDR2 FQNNGV. The CDR3 nucleotides are TGTGCCAGCAGCTTGGACGGACGGATGAGGGTCCGTGGCTACACCTTC. This sequence encodes CASSLDGRMRVRGYTF. The complete variable domain, with remaining parts taken from reference TRBV11-2 and TRBJ1-2, reads EAGVAQSPRYKIIEKRQSVAFWCNPISGHATLYWYQQILGQGPKLLIQFQNNGVVDDSQLPKDRFSAERLKGVDSTLKIQPAKLEDSAVYLCASSLDGRMRVRGYTFGSGTRLTVV.

The rearrangement joins TRBV3-1 (or the pseudogene TRBV3-2) to TRBJ2-2; 9 nucleotides line up with TRBD2. V trimming: 4 bases; J trimming: 6 bases; junction bases outside the gene matches: 9. Germline V CDR1 and CDR2: LGHDT, YNNKEL (reference sequence). This CDR3 spans 16 amino acids. The CDR3 sequence: CASSRASGGRAGELFF. For the CDR3, the DNA is TGTGCCAGCAGCCGGGCGAGCGGGGGGCGGGCCGGGGAGCTGTTTTTT.

The rearrangement joins TRBV5-4 to TRBJ2-1, with TRBD2 matching over 9 bases. This CDR3 is 13 amino acids long. CDR1 is SGHNT and CDR2 is YYREEE in the germline V gene (reference sequence). Trimming took 5 bases from V and 6 from J; bases not matched to a gene: 3. CDR3 nucleotides: TGTGCCAGCAGGCGGGAGGGAACCAATGAGCAGTTCTTC. Translating it yields CASRREGTNEQFF.

The J gene is TRBJ2-7, the V gene TRBV6-5, with D uncertain. Between the trimmed V and J ends, which lost 3 bases and 0 bases, there was a span of 12 bases. This CDR3 contains 15 residues. Looked up from germline, CDR1 is MNHEY and CDR2 is SVGAGI. CDR3 loop: CASSYRSGTSYEQYF. DNA for the CDR3: TGTGCCAGCAGTTATCGTTCGGGCACCTCCTACGAGCAGTACTTC.

The genes are TRBV7-2 and TRBJ2-3, with TRBD2 matching 8 bases. The CDR3 is 15 amino acids. Germline trimming cut 1 base from V and 6 bases from J; bases unmatched to any gene: 6. Germline V gives CDR1 SGHTA, CDR2 FQGNSA. CDR3 coding DNA: TGTGCCAGCAGCTTAGGGGAGCGGGAGATTGATACGCAGTATTTT. It codes for CASSLGEREIDTQYF.

The genes are TRBV10-3 and TRBJ2-7; a possible D gene is TRBD2 (7 bases). Germline CDR1 is ENHRY and CDR2 is SYGVKD. V lost 6 bases, J lost 6 bases, and 18 bases lay in between. The CDR3 is made up of 14 amino acids. The CDR3 loop is CAIRERGGLSEQYF. The DNA for the CDR3 is TGTGCCATCAGGGAGAGGGGGGGCCTTAGCGAGCAGTACTTC.

This sequence joins TRBV21-1 and TRBJ2-2; the table gives TRBD2 as D, unverified against the DNA. TRBV21-1 is a pseudogene locus. This CDR3 is 16 amino acids long. The CDR3 reads CASEATSGENTGELFF. Here the CDR3 DNA reads TGTGCCAGCGAGGCTACTAGCGGGGAAAACACCGGGGAGCTGTTTTTT.

This clone rates as large (0.1 to 1%). This chain uses TRBV28 with TRBJ1-5, with 8 bases lining up with TRBD1. The CDR3 totals 15 residues. V shed 8 bases, J shed 3 bases, and the junction held 9 bases outside the gene matches. The germline CDR1 and CDR2 sequences are MDHEN and SYDVKM. CDR3 sequence reads: CASLPKTGDNQPQHF. The DNA of the CDR3 is TGTGCCAGCCTACCGAAGACAGGGGACAATCAGCCCCAGCATTTT.